This TCR beta chain appears in the sequencing data of a study of OX40 agonist ivuxolimab in advanced cancers. In the study overall: Of mixed ages from about 20 to 90 and averaging 60 years, the group was about 86% male.

Some clones are missing from TCRdb's copy, which holds only in-frame ones; the method was immunoSEQ multiplex PCR. The sample includes about 70,000 clones, approximately 90% of them seen just once. Trimming pared 5 bases from V and 2 bases from J, leaving 13 bases between. The germline CDR1 and CDR2 sequences are SEHNR and FQNEAQ (reference sequence). The CDR3 consists of 16 residues. This material consisted of CD4+ or CD8+ T cells sorted from blood, taken in a trial of the OX40 agonist ivuxolimab. The chain couples TRBV7-9 to TRBJ2-6, with D tentatively TRBD1 (6 bases). The TCR originated in an adult with an advanced solid tumor such as melanoma, head and neck, liver or kidney cancer. The CDR3 reads CASSLQSGAGANVLTF. The CDR3 DNA reads TGTGCCAGCAGCCTACAATCAGGGGCTGGGGCCAACGTCCTGACTTTC.